Only a few counts were recorded for the clone carrying this TCR beta chain. This sample was included in a study of T cell responses to AZD1222 COVID-19 vaccine. This CDR3 comprises 13 residues. Trimming left V 5 bases short and J 6 bases short, with 14 bases between. CDR1 is WNHNN, CDR2 SYGVQD, per germline (reference sequence). The method was immunoSEQ multiplex PCR; TCRdb's version includes in-frame clones alone and lacks a portion of them. This sample has approximately 150,000 clones, with 85% to 90% found just once. Here the sequenced sample was peripheral blood, taken 28 days after the second AZD1222 dose. The chain combines TRBV10-1 with TRBJ2-7; D is undetermined. The clonotype was recovered from an adult who received the AZD1222 COVID-19 vaccine. Here the CDR3 reads CASSLGPSTEQYF. For the CDR3, the DNA is TGCGCCAGCAGTCTGGGTCCCTCCACCGAGCAGTACTTC.